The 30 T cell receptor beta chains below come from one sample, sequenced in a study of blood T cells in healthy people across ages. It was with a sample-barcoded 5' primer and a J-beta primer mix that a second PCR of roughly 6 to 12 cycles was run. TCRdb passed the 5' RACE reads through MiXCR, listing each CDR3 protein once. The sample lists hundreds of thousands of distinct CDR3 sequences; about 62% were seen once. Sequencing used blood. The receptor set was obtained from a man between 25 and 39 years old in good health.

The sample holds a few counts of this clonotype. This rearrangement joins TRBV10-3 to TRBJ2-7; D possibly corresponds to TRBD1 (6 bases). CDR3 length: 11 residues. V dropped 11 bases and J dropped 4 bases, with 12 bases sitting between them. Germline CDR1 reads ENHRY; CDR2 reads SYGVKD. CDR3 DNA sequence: TGTGCCGCCCTACAGGGTTACGAGCAGTACTTC. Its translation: CAALQGYEQYF.

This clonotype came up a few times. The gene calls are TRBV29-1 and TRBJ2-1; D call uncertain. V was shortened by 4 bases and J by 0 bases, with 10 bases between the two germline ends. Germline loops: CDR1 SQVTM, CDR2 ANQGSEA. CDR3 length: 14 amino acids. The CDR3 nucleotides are TGCAGCGTTGGTAAGGGATTCTCCTACAATGAGCAGTTCTTC. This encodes CSVGKGFSYNEQFF.

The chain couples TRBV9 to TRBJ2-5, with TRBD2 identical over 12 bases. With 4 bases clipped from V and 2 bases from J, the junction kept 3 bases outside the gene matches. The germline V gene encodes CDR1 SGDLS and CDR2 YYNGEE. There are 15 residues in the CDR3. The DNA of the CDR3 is TGTGCCAGCAGCAGACTAGCGGGGGAGCAAGAGACCCAGTACTTC. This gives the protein CASSRLAGEQETQYF. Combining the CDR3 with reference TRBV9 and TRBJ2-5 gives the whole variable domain DSGVTQTPKHLITATGQRVTLRCSPRSGDLSVYWYQQSLDQGLQFLIQYYNGEERAKGNILERFSAQQFPDLHSELNLSSLELGDSALYFCASSRLAGEQETQYFGPGTRLLVL.

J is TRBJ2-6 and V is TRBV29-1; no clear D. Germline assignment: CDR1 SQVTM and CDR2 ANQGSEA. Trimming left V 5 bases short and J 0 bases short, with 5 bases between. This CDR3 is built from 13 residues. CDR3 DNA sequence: TGCAGCGTTTTTTTCTCTGGGGCCAACGTCCTGACTTTC. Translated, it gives CSVFFSGANVLTF.

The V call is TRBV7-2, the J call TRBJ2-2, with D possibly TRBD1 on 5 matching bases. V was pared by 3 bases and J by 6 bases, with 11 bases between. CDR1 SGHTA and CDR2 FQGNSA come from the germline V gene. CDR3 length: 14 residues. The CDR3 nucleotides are TGTGCCAGCAGCTTCCAGGGTGTTGCCGGGGAGCTGTTTTTT. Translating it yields CASSFQGVAGELFF. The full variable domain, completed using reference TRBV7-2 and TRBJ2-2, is GAGVSQSPSNKVTEKGKDVELRCDPISGHTALYWYRQSLGQGLEFLIYFQGNSAPDKSGLPSDRFSAERTGGSVSTLTIQRTQQEDSAVYLCASSFQGVAGELFFGEGSRLTVL.

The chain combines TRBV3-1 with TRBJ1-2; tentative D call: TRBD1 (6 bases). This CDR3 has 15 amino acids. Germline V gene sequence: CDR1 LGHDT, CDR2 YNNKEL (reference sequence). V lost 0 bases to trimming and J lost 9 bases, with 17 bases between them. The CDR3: CASSQDSGGAQSYTF. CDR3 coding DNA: TGTGCCAGCAGCCAAGATAGTGGGGGGGCGCAGAGCTACACCTTC.

CDR3 region: CSVRGTSGSTDTQYF. The CDR3, as DNA: TGCAGCGTCCGCGGTACTAGCGGGAGCACAGATACGCAGTATTTT. J is TRBJ2-3 and V is TRBV29-1; TRBD2 agrees at 9 bases. The CDR3 loop spans 15 amino acids. In germline, CDR1 is SQVTM, CDR2 ANQGSEA. With V trimmed by 6 bases and J by 0 bases, 7 bases remained unmatched.

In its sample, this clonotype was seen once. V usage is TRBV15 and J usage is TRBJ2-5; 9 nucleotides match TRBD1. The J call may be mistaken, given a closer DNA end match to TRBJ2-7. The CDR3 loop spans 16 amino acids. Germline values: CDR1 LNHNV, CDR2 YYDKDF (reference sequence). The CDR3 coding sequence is TGTGCCACCAGCAGAGACATAACAGGGGGCCTTTACGAGCAGTACTTC. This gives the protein CATSRDITGGLYEQYF.

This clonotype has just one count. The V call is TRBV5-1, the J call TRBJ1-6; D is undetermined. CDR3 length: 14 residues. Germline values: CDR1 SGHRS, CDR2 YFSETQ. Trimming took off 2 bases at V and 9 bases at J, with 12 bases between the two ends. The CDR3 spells CASSFGLSGSPLHF. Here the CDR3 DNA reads TGCGCCAGCAGCTTTGGGTTATCGGGTTCACCCCTCCACTTT.

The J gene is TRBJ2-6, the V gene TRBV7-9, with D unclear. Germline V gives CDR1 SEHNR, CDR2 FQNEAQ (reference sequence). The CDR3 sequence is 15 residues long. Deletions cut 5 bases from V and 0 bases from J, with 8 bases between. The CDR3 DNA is TGTGCCAGCAGCCCATTTATCTCTGGGGCCAACGTCCTGACTTTC. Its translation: CASSPFISGANVLTF.

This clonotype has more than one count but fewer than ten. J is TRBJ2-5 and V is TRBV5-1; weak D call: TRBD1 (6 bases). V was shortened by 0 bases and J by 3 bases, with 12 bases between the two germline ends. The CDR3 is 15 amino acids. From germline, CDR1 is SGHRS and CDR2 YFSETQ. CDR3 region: CASSLVDRRKETQYF. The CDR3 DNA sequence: TGCGCCAGCAGCTTGGTTGACAGGAGAAAAGAGACCCAGTACTTC.

The DNA of the CDR3 is TGCAGTGCTAGGTGGTGGGTGTCTGGGGCCAACGTCCTGACTTTC. It translates to CSARWWVSGANVLTF. The rearrangement links TRBV20-1 to TRBJ2-6; D not certain. Germline V CDR1 and CDR2: DFQATT, SNEGSKA (reference sequence). This CDR3 comprises 15 residues. Trimming took 3 bases from V and 1 from J, leaving 10 bases between them.

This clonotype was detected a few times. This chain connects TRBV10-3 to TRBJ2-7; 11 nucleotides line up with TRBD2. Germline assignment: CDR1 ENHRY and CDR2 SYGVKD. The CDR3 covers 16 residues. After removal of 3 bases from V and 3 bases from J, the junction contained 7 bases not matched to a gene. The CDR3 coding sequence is TGTGCCATCAGTGATCCCCGACTAGCGGGATACTACGAGCAGTACTTC. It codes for CAISDPRLAGYYEQYF.

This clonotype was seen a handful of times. The CDR3 loop is CASSLDWVKTQYF. For the CDR3, the DNA is TGTGCCAGCAGCTTAGACTGGGTGAAGACCCAGTACTTC. This sequence joins TRBV7-2 and TRBJ2-5, with D hard to call. V lost 1 base and J 6 bases, leaving 9 bases between the germline ends. Germline values: CDR1 SGHTA, CDR2 FQGNSA. This CDR3 has 13 residues.

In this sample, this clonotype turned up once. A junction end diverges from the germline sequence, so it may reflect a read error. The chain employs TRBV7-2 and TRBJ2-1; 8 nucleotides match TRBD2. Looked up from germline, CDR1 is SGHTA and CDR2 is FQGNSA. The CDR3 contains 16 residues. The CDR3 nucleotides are TGTGCCAGCAGCTTAGCGCCGGGACTAGTCTACAATGGGCAGTTCTTC. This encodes CASSLAPGLVYNGQFF.

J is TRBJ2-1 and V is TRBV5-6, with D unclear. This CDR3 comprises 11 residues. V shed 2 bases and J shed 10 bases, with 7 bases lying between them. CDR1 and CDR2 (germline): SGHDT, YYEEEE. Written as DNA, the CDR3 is TGTGCCAGCAGCTTTGTGGGAGAGCAGTTCTTC. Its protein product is CASSFVGEQFF.

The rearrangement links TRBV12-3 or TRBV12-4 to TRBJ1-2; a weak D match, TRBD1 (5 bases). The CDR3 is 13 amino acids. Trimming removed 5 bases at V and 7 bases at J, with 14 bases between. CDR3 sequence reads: CASSPWGASGYTF. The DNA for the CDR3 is TGTGCCAGCAGTCCCTGGGGCGCGAGTGGCTACACCTTC.

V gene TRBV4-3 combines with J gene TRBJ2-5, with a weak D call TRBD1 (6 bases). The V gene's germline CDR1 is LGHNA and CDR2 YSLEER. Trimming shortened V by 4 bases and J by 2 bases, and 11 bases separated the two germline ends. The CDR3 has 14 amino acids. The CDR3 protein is CASSLTGKQETQYF. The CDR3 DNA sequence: TGCGCCAGCAGCCTCACAGGGAAACAAGAGACCCAGTACTTC.

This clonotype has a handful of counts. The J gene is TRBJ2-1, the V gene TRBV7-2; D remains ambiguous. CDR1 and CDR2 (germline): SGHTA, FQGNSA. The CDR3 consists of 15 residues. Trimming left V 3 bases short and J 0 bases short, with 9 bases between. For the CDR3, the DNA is TGTGCCAGCAGCTTTGGAGTGGACTCCTACAATGAGCAGTTCTTC. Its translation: CASSFGVDSYNEQFF.

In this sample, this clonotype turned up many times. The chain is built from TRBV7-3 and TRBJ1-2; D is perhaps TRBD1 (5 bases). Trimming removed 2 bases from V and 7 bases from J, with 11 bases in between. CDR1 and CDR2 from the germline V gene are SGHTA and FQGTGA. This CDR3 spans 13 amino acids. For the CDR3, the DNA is TGTGCCAGCAGCTTAGGGGGAGGTTCTGGCTACACCTTC. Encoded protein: CASSLGGGSGYTF. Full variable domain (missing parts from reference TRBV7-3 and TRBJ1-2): GAGVSQTPSNKVTEKGKYVELRCDPISGHTALYWYRQSLGQGPEFLIYFQGTGAADDSGLPNDRFFAVRPEGSVSTLKIQRTERGDSAVYLCASSLGGGSGYTFGSGTRLTVV.

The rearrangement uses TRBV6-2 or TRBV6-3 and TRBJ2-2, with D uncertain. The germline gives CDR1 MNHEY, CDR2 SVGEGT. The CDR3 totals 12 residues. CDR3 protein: CAAGPDTGELFF. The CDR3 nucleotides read TGTGCTGCTGGCCCGGACACCGGGGAGCTGTTTTTT.

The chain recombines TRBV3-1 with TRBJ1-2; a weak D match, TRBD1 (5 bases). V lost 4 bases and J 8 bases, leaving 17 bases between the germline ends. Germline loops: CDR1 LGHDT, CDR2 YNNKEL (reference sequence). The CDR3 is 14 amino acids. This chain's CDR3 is CASSPGTPLKGYTF. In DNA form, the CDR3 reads TGTGCCAGCAGCCCCGGGACGCCCCTAAAAGGCTACACCTTC. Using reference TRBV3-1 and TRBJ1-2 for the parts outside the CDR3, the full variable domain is DTAVSQTPKYLVTQMGNDKSIKCEQNLGHDTMYWYKQDSKKFLKIMFSYNNKELIINETVPNRFSPKSPDKAHLNLHINSLELGDSAVYFCASSPGTPLKGYTFGSGTRLTVV.

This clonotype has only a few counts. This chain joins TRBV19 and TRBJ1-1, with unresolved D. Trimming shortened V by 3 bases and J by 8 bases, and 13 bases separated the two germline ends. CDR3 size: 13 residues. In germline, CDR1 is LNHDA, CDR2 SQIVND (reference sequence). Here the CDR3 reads CASSMGAAGEAFF. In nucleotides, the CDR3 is TGTGCCAGTAGTATGGGTGCGGCAGGAGAAGCTTTCTTT.

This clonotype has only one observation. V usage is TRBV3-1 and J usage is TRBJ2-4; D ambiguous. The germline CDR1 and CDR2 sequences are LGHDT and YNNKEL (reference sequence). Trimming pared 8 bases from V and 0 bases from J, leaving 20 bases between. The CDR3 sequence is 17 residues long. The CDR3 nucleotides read TGTGCCAGCCCGCCCCCCGATCTAAGTCTAGCCAAAAACATTCAGTACTTC. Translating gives CASPPPDLSLAKNIQYF.

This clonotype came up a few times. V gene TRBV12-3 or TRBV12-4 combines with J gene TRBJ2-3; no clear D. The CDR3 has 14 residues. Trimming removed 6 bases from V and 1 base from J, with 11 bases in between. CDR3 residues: CASSLIAGTDTQYF. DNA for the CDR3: TGTGCCAGCAGCCTTATTGCCGGCACAGATACGCAGTATTTT.

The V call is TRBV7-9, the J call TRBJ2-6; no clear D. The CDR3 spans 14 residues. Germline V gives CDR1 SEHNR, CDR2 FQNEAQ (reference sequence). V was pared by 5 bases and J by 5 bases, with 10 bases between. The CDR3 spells CASSADGRANVLTF. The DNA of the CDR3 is TGTGCCAGCAGCGCGGACGGTCGGGCCAACGTCCTGACTTTC.

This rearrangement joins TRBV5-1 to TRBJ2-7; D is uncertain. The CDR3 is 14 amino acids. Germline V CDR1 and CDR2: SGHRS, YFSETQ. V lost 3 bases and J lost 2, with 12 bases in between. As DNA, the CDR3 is TGCGCCAGCAGCTCGTCGTTAGTTACCTACGAGCAGTACTTC. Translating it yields CASSSSLVTYEQYF.

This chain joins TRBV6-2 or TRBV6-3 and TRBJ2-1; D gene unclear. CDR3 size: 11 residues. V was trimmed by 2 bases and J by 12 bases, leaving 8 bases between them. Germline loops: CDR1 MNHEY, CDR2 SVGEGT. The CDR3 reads CASSYEQVQFF. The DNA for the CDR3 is TGTGCCAGCAGTTACGAGCAGGTGCAGTTCTTC.

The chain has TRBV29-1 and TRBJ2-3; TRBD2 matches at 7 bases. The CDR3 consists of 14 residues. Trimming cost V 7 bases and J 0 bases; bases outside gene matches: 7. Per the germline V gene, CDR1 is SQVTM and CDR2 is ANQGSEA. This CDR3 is CSAGKGGSTDTQYF. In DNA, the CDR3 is TGCAGCGCGGGGAAGGGAGGGAGCACAGATACGCAGTATTTT.

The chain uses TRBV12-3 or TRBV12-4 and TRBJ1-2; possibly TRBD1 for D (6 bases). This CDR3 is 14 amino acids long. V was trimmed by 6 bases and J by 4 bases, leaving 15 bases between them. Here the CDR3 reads CASSETGGTYGYTF. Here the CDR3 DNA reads TGTGCCAGCAGCGAGACAGGTGGCACCTATGGCTACACCTTC.